These T cell receptor beta chains were read from a single sample in a study of T cell responses to AZD1222 COVID-19 vaccine. Measured with immunoSEQ multiplex PCR; TCRdb has only the in-frame clones, and not every one. The table includes roughly 170,000 clones, 90% to 95% detected once. Here the sequenced sample was peripheral blood, taken 28 days after the second AZD1222 dose. The receptors were gathered from an adult who received the AZD1222 COVID-19 vaccine. Both conserved end residues are part of each CDR3. The D gene is left open where the match is weak. The size entry is marked missing in some rows and otherwise reads once, few, many or a size class.

clone size: few; J gene: TRBJ1-2; V gene: TRBV7-3; D gene: -; CDR3 protein: CASSLNSMGGYTF; CDR3 DNA: TGTGCCAGCAGCTTAAACTCTATGGGTGGCTACACCTTC
clone size: -; J gene: TRBJ2-3; V gene: TRBV18; D gene: -; CDR3 protein: CASSPRGGLPDTQYF; CDR3 DNA: TGTGCCAGCTCACCCCGAGGAGGGTTACCAGATACGCAGTATTTT
clone size: -; J gene: TRBJ2-2; V gene: TRBV27; D gene: TRBD1; CDR3 protein: CASKTGVLNTGELFF; CDR3 DNA: TGTGCCAGCAAAACAGGGGTTTTGAACACCGGGGAGCTGTTTTTT
clone size: -; J gene: TRBJ2-2; V gene: TRBV6-5; D gene: -; CDR3 protein: CASSPGTITGELFF; CDR3 DNA: TGTGCCAGCAGTCCCGGGACGATTACCGGGGAGCTGTTTTTT
clone size: -; J gene: TRBJ1-1; V gene: TRBV11-1; D gene: -; CDR3 protein: CASSSHRELNTEAFF; CDR3 DNA: TGTGCCAGCAGCTCCCACAGGGAGTTGAACACTGAAGCTTTCTTT
clone size: -; J gene: TRBJ1-5; V gene: TRBV28; D gene: -; CDR3 protein: CASSPHPISNQPQHF; CDR3 DNA: TGTGCCAGCAGTCCTCACCCCATAAGCAATCAGCCCCAGCATTTT
clone size: -; J gene: TRBJ1-1; V gene: TRBV27; D gene: -; CDR3 protein: CASSLSGTNTEAFF; CDR3 DNA: TGTGCCAGCAGTTTGTCTGGGACGAACACTGAAGCTTTCTTT
clone size: -; J gene: TRBJ2-5; V gene: TRBV3-1/TRBV3-2; D gene: -; CDR3 protein: CASSLSKETQYF; CDR3 DNA: TGTGCCAGCAGCCTTTCTAAAGAGACCCAGTACTTC
clone size: -; J gene: TRBJ1-4; V gene: TRBV7-9; D gene: -; CDR3 protein: CASSLAGWSEKLFF; CDR3 DNA: TGTGCCAGCAGCCTCGCGGGCTGGAGTGAAAAACTGTTTTTT
clone size: -; J gene: TRBJ2-1; V gene: TRBV4-1; D gene: TRBD2; CDR3 protein: CASSQVLASGGAYEQFF; CDR3 DNA: TGCGCCAGCAGCCAAGTATTAGCTAGCGGGGGGGCATATGAGCAGTTCTTC
clone size: -; J gene: TRBJ2-5; V gene: TRBV7-9; D gene: -; CDR3 protein: CASSYQQGSEVTQYF; CDR3 DNA: TGTGCCAGCAGCTACCAACAGGGTTCAGAGGTCACCCAGTACTTC
clone size: -; J gene: TRBJ2-7; V gene: TRBV7-2; D gene: -; CDR3 protein: CASSLASVGAGTYEQYF; CDR3 DNA: TGTGCCAGCAGCTTAGCGTCGGTCGGAGCTGGGACCTACGAGCAGTACTTC
clone size: once; J gene: TRBJ1-1; V gene: TRBV18; D gene: -; CDR3 protein: CASTSTGNTEAFF; CDR3 DNA: TGTGCCAGCACATCTACAGGGAACACTGAAGCTTTCTTT